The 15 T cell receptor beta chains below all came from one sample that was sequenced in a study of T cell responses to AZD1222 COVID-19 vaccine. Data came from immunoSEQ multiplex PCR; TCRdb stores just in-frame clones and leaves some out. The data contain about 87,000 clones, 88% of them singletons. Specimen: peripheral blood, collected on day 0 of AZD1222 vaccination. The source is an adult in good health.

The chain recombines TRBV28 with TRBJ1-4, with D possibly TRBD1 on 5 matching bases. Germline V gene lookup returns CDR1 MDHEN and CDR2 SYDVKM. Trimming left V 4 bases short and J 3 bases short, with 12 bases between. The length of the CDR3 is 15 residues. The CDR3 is CASSSGGGANEKLFF. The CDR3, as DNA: TGTGCCAGCAGTTCCGGGGGGGGTGCTAATGAAAAACTGTTTTTT.

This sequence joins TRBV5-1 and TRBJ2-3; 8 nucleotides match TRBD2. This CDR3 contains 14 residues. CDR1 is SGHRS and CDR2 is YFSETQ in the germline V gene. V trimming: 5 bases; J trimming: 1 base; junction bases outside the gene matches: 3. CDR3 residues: CASSLSGGTDTQYF. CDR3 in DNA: TGCGCCAGCAGTCTTAGCGGGGGCACAGATACGCAGTATTTT.

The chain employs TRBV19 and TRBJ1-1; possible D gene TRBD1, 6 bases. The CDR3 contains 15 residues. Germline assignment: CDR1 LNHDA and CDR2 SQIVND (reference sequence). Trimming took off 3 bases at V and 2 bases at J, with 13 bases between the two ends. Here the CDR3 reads CASSILGRGNTEAFF. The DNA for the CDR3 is TGTGCCAGTAGTATTCTCGGCAGGGGTAACACTGAAGCTTTCTTT.

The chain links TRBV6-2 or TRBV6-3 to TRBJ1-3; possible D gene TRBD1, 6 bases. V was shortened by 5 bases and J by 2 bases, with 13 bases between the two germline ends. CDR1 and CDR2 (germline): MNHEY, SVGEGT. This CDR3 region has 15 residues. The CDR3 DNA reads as TGTGCCAGCAGTCCACTCGACAGGACTGGAAACACCATATATTTT. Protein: CASSPLDRTGNTIYF.

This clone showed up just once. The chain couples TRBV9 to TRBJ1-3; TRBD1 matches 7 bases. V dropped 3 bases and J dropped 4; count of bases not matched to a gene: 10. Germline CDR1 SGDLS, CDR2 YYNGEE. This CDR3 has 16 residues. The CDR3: CASSGNRGPNGNTIYF. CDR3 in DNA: TGTGCCAGCAGCGGGAACAGGGGACCAAACGGAAACACCATATATTTT.

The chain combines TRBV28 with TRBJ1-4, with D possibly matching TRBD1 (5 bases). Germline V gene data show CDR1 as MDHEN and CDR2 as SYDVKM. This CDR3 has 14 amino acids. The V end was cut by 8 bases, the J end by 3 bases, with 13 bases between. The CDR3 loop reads CASQGPGPNEKLFF. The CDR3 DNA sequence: TGTGCCAGCCAGGGCCCCGGGCCTAATGAAAAACTGTTTTTT.

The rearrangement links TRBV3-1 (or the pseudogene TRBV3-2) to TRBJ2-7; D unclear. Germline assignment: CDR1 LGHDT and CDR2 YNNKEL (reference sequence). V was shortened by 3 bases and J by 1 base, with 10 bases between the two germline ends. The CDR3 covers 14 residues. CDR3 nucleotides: TGTGCCAGCAGCCAGGACGCTATATCCTACGAGCAGTACTTC. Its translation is CASSQDAISYEQYF.

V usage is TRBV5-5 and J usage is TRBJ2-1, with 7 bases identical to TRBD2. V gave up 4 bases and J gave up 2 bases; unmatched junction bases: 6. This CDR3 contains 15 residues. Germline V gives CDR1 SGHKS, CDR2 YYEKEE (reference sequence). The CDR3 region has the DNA TGTGCCAGCAGCCTAAGCGGGACCCCCTACAATGAGCAGTTCTTC. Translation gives CASSLSGTPYNEQFF. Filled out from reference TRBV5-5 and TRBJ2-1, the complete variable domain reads DAGVTQSPTHLIKTRGQQVTLRCSPISGHKSVSWYQQVLGQGPQFIFQYYEKEERGRGNFPDRFSARQFPNYSSELNVNALLLGDSALYLCASSLSGTPYNEQFFGPGTRLTVL.

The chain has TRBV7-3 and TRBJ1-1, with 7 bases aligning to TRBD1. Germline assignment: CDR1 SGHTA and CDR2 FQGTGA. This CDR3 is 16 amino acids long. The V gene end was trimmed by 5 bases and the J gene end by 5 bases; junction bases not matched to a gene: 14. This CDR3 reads CASSDQPQGRGTEAFF. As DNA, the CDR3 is TGTGCCAGCAGCGACCAACCCCAGGGCAGGGGGACTGAAGCTTTCTTT.

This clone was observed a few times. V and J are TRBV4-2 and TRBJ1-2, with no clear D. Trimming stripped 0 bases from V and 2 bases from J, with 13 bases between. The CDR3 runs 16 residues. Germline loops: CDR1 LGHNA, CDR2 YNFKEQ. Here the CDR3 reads CASSQEGTGKNYGYTF. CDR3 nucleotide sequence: TGTGCCAGCAGCCAAGAGGGAACCGGGAAAAACTATGGCTACACCTTC.

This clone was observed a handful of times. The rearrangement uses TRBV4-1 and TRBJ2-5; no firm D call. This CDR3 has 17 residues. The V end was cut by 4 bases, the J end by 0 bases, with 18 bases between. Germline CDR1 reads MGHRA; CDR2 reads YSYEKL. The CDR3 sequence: CASSRHSRQLNQETQYF. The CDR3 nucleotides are TGCGCCAGCAGCCGGCACTCCAGGCAATTAAACCAAGAGACCCAGTACTTC.

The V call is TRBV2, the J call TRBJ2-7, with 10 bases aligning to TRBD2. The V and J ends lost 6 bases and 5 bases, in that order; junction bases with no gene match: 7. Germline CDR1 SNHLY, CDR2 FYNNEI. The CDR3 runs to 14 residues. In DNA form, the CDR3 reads TGTGCCAGCAGGGATAGCGGGAGGTTACACGAGCAGTACTTC. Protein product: CASRDSGRLHEQYF.

The CDR3 DNA follows: TGCGCCAGCACGCATACAGGGGGTGAAGAAAAACTGTTTTTT. The encoded protein is CASTHTGGEEKLFF. J is TRBJ1-4 and V is TRBV5-1; 8 bases are a match to TRBD1. After removal of 6 bases from V and 8 bases from J, the junction contained 9 bases not matched to a gene. This CDR3 has 14 residues. CDR1 is SGHRS and CDR2 is YFSETQ in the germline V gene.

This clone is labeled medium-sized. CDR3 in amino acids: CATSTSAPTGLSYNEQFF. CDR3 nucleotide sequence: TGTGCCACCAGCACCTCAGCGCCAACAGGGCTCTCCTACAATGAGCAGTTCTTC. The V and J genes are TRBV15 and TRBJ2-1; D possibly corresponds to TRBD1 (6 bases). The CDR3 extends over 18 amino acids. Germline assignment: CDR1 LNHNV and CDR2 YYDKDF (reference sequence). V was clipped by 4 bases and J by 0 bases, with 19 bases between them.

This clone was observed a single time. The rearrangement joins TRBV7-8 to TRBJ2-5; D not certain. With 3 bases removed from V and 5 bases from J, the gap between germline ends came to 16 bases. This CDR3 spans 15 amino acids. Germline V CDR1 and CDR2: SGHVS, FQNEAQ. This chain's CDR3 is CASSLRYRVRETQYF. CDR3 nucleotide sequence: TGTGCCAGCAGCTTGCGTTACCGAGTTCGGGAGACCCAGTACTTC.